This section outlines one T cell receptor beta chain sequence together with its context. This sample was included in a study of T-cell reconstitution after alpha-beta-depleted transplantation in children. Unique molecular identifiers were used in preparing the TCRbeta library. TCRdb processed the PCR reads anew with MiXCR; each CDR3 protein has one entry. The sample gives 600,000 to 700,000 distinct CDR3 sequences, 15% to 20% of which show up once; 1.1% is in the top ten. The CDR3 is made up of 14 amino acids. Germline lookup yields CDR1 KGHSH and CDR2 LQKENI. The junction had 8 bases not matched to a gene; V was cut back by 6 bases and J by 4 bases.

The chain couples TRBV18 to TRBJ1-2; 7 nucleotides align to TRBD1. This clonotype was sampled from a human donor who donated a stem cell graft to a child with acute myeloid leukemia. This specimen was PBMCs from the stem cell graft donor, taken from the stem cell graft. CDR3 in DNA: TGTGCCAGCTCTTCTACAGGGGTTACCTATGGCTACACCTTC. It specifies CASSSTGVTYGYTF.